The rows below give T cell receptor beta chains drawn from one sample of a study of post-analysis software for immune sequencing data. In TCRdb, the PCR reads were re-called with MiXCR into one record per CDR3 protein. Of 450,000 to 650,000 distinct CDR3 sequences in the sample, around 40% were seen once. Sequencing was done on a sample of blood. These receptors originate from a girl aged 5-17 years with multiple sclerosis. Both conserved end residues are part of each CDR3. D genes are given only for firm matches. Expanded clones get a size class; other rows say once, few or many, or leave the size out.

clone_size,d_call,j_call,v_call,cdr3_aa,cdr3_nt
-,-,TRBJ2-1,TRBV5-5,CASSLVGLEETQFF,TGTGCCAGCAGCTTGGTGGGACTCGAGGAGACCCAGTTCTTC
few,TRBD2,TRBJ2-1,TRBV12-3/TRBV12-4,CASTLRPGLAGGPGEQFF,TGTGCCAGCACCTTACGACCGGGACTAGCGGGAGGGCCAGGTGAGCAGTTCTTC
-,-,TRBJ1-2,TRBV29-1,CSVEFGQLYYGYTF,TGCAGCGTTGAGTTTGGACAGCTCTACTATGGCTACACCTTC
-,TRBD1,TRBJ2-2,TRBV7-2,CASSFGTGAELFF,TGTGCCAGCAGCTTCGGGACAGGGGCGGAGCTGTTTTTT
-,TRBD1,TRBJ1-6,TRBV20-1,CSARRGDSTNSPLHF,TGCAGTGCTAGACGAGGGGACAGTACTAATTCACCCCTCCACTTT
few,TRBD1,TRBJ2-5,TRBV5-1,CASSLQGWPETQYF,TGCGCCAGCAGCTTACAGGGGTGGCCAGAGACCCAGTACTTC
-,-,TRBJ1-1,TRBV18,CASSPGAGITEAFF,TGTGCCAGCTCACCGGGGGCCGGAATCACTGAAGCTTTCTTT
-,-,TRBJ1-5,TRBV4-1,CASSQDSWGTSNQPQHF,TGCGCCAGCAGCCAAGATTCCTGGGGGACGAGCAATCAGCCCCAGCATTTT
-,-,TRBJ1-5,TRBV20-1,CSARVRGIDNQPQHF,TGCAGTGCTAGAGTCAGGGGTATTGACAATCAGCCCCAGCATTTT
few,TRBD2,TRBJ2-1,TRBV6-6,CASSRPTSGEGEQFF,TGTGCCAGCAGTCGGCCGACTAGCGGGGAAGGAGAGCAGTTCTTC
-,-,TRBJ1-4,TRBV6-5,CASSLDRLRGEKLFF,TGTGCCAGCAGCTTGGACAGACTAAGGGGGGAAAAACTGTTTTTT